The entry below gives a single T cell receptor (beta chain) sequence along with its context. Its target is not known. Additional DNA sequences in this sample encode the identical CDR3. The sample belongs to a study of cytomegalovirus exposure and HLA in healthy donors. The CDR3 has 12 residues. Looked up from germline, CDR1 is GTSNPN and CDR2 is SVGIG (reference sequence). Trimming took off 6 bases at V and 1 base at J, with 6 bases between the two ends. Study-wide results and limits: Follow-up analysis later connected one missense variant in DCLRE1C with trimming of TCR beta V- and J-genes. Listed as cytomegalovirus-associated were roughly 180 TCR beta chains.

PCR employed 60 Vbeta and 13 Jbeta primers. The repertoire was sequenced with immunoSEQ multiplex PCR; TCRdb's copy has only in-frame clones and lacks some. The sample comprises fewer than 85,000 clones, just over 70% of which are singletons, and 4.9% rests with the top ten. The TCR sequence derives from a man in his 60s in good health and CMV-seropositive. The sequenced sample was PBMCs. The chain has TRBV30 and TRBJ2-2, with D unclear. This chain's CDR3 is CACGGNTGELFF. DNA for the CDR3: TGTGCCTGTGGCGGGAACACCGGGGAGCTGTTTTTT.